This T cell receptor beta chain was identified in a study of identical twins. Study findings and constraints: Among out-of-frame alpha sequences shared by twins, low generation probability occurred in excess. Fewer insertions marked abundant cord blood beta clonotypes; young adult naive trended weakly, memory not at all. One should note that invariant MAIT and iNKT cells could partly confound zero-insertion analyses.

Unique molecular identifiers were present on the cDNA, and a universal primer site came from template switching. TCRdb re-called the 5' RACE reads through MiXCR, storing one row per CDR3 protein. The sample yields just under 550,000 distinct CDR3 sequences, 13% to 15% seen once. CDR3 length: 13 amino acids. Germline V gives CDR1 KGHDR, CDR2 SFDVKD. This clonotype was counted between two and nine times. The target antigen is unknown. A read error may account for a junction end that differs from germline. The sample was also reused in another study, on yellow fever vaccine responses in identical twins.

The receptor was isolated from a woman aged 18-29 years in good health. This rearrangement joins TRBV24-1 to TRBJ2-1; TRBD2 aligns across 8 bases. Sequences were obtained from CD4+ T cells sorted from blood. CDR3 region: CASSSGGLDEQFF. CDR3 coding DNA: TGTGCCTCCAGTTCGGGGGGGCTGGATGAGCAGTTCTTC.